Shown below are 5 T cell receptor beta chains from a single sample sequenced in a study of OX40 agonist ivuxolimab in advanced cancers. Clones were read by immunoSEQ multiplex PCR, and TCRdb kept only the in-frame ones, dropping some. Of approximately 80,000 clones in the sample, more than 75% are singletons; the top ten hold just under 0.25%. The sequenced sample was CD4+ or CD8+ T cells sorted from blood, obtained in a trial of the OX40 agonist ivuxolimab. The receptors originated from an adult with an advanced solid tumor such as melanoma, head and neck, liver or kidney cancer.

The V call is TRBV7-2, the J call TRBJ2-1, with D possibly matching TRBD2 (6 bases). The germline V and J ends were trimmed by 4 bases and 0 bases, with 16 bases remaining between them. CDR3 length: 17 amino acids. Germline V gives CDR1 SGHTA, CDR2 FQGNSA. This CDR3 reads CASSSLPGTYSYNEQFF. In DNA form, the CDR3 reads TGTGCCAGCAGCTCGCTGCCAGGGACTTACTCCTACAATGAGCAGTTCTTC.

The chain couples TRBV11-3 to TRBJ2-3; the D gene is possibly TRBD2 (6 bases). This CDR3 spans 19 amino acids. The ends were cut back, 0 bases at V and 7 bases at J, with 26 bases in the middle. CDR1 is SGHNT and CDR2 is YENEEA in the germline V gene. The CDR3, as DNA: TGTGCCAGCAGCTTAGATGGCTGGTCGGCGGGGCGCGGGGTTAATACGCAGTATTTT. This sequence encodes CASSLDGWSAGRGVNTQYF.

This clone was recorded only once. V and J are TRBV5-6 and TRBJ1-1; D gene unclear. Trimming shortened V by 0 bases and J by 0 bases, and 9 bases separated the two germline ends. The CDR3 totals 15 residues. CDR1 is SGHDT, CDR2 YYEEEE, per germline. Written as DNA, the CDR3 is TGTGCCAGCAGCTTGGGTTGGCAGATGAACACTGAAGCTTTCTTT. Its protein is CASSLGWQMNTEAFF.

The chain uses TRBV19 and TRBJ1-5; 9 bases agree with TRBD1. V lost 4 bases to trimming and J lost 6 bases; unmatched junction nucleotides: 13. CDR3 size: 17 residues. CDR1 LNHDA and CDR2 SQIVND come from the germline V gene (reference sequence). This chain's CDR3 is CASSRGTGKVGSQPQHF. The DNA for the CDR3 is TGTGCCAGTAGTAGAGGGACAGGGAAGGTGGGGAGTCAGCCCCAGCATTTT.

This sequence joins TRBV28 and TRBJ1-2; maybe TRBD1 (6 bases). The CDR3 covers 15 residues. V dropped 2 bases and J dropped 8 bases, with 18 bases sitting between them. Per germline, CDR1 MDHEN and CDR2 SYDVKM. CDR3 nucleotides: TGTGCCAGCAGTTTAGTTAGCGGGGGCGCGAGGGGCTACACCTTC. This sequence encodes CASSLVSGGARGYTF.